What follows are 32 T cell receptor beta chains derived from one specimen sequenced in a study of cytomegalovirus exposure and HLA in healthy donors. PCR amplification relied on 60 Vbeta primers (plus 13 Jbeta primers). The method was immunoSEQ multiplex PCR; TCRdb's version includes in-frame clones alone and lacks a portion of them. Here the sample spans more than 90,000 clones, 81% being singletons. The sample consisted of PBMCs. These receptors were taken from a woman aged 70-85 years in good health and CMV-seropositive.

DNA of the CDR3: TGTGCCAGCGGATCGTACGGGGTTGAGGACTACGAGCAGTACTTC. Protein product: CASGSYGVEDYEQYF. V and J are TRBV28 and TRBJ2-7, with a weak D call TRBD2 (5 bases). This CDR3 is 15 amino acids long. Germline CDR1 MDHEN, CDR2 SYDVKM. The ends were cut back, 8 bases at V and 3 bases at J, with 20 bases in the middle.

This chain joins TRBV7-2 and TRBJ2-1; 7 positions match TRBD2. Per the germline V gene, CDR1 is SGHTA and CDR2 is FQGNSA. The V and J ends lost 6 bases and 10 bases, in that order; junction bases with no gene match: 3. This CDR3 comprises 11 residues. CDR3 sequence: CASSLADEQFF. The CDR3 nucleotides read TGTGCCAGCAGTCTAGCGGACGAGCAGTTCTTC.

J is TRBJ2-5 and V is TRBV7-2; possibly TRBD2 for D (6 bases). Trimming left V 5 bases short and J 5 bases short, with 21 bases between. The germline V gene encodes CDR1 SGHTA and CDR2 FQGNSA. The CDR3 runs to 16 residues. Written as DNA, the CDR3 is TGTGCCAGCAGCCCCCGGCGCGGCCGGGGGTATGAGACCCAGTACTTC. It codes for CASSPRRGRGYETQYF.

This chain uses TRBV5-1 with TRBJ2-3; 9 bases line up with TRBD1. The CDR3 is 15 residues long. Per germline, CDR1 SGHRS and CDR2 YFSETQ. With 4 bases clipped from V and 2 bases from J, the junction kept 5 bases outside the gene matches. In nucleotides, the CDR3 is TGCGCCAGCAGCCCGGGGACAGGGCCCACAGATACGCAGTATTTT. Its translation: CASSPGTGPTDTQYF.

The rearrangement links TRBV28 to TRBJ2-5; the match to TRBD2 covers 7 bases. TRBJ2-7 explains the end of the DNA better; the J call may be wrong. There are 17 residues in the CDR3. Germline V gene data show CDR1 as MDHEN and CDR2 as SYDVKM. The chain's CDR3 is CASSSWGSAGVTYEQYF. As DNA, the CDR3 is TGTGCCAGCAGTTCGTGGGGGTCTGCGGGAGTAACCTACGAGCAGTACTTC.

The sample holds one count of this clone. The chain combines TRBV5-6 with TRBJ1-1; perhaps TRBD1 as D (5 bases). V lost 3 bases and J lost 6, with 12 bases in between. Germline-derived CDR1 and CDR2 are SGHDT and YYEEEE. CDR3 size: 13 residues. The CDR3 reads CASSSGRAAEAFF. In DNA, the CDR3 is TGTGCCAGCAGCTCTGGCAGGGCGGCTGAAGCTTTCTTT.

The chain joins TRBV10-3 to TRBJ2-3, with 7 positions matching TRBD2. The V segment lost 2 bases and the J segment 1 base; nucleotides outside the gene matches: 3. Germline V gene data show CDR1 as ENHRY and CDR2 as SYGVKD. The CDR3 sequence is 15 residues long. This chain's CDR3 is CAISETGRGTDTQYF. The CDR3 DNA reads TGTGCCATCAGTGAGACGGGGAGGGGCACAGATACGCAGTATTTT.

This clone was detected only once. The chain couples TRBV29-1 to TRBJ2-1; maybe TRBD1 (6 bases). The CDR3 spans 13 residues. The V end lost 7 bases, the J end lost 4 bases, and 14 bases lay between the germline ends. The V gene's germline CDR1 is SQVTM and CDR2 ANQGSEA. The CDR3 is CSARDNLYNEQFF. CDR3 in DNA: TGCAGCGCCCGGGACAATCTTTACAATGAGCAGTTCTTC.

Comment on this clone: The same CDR3 also results from other DNA sequences found in this sample. This rearrangement joins TRBV7-3 to TRBJ2-1, with TRBD2 identical over 7 bases. With 1 base clipped from V and 0 bases from J, the junction kept 3 bases outside the gene matches. Germline V CDR1 and CDR2: SGHTA, FQGTGA. The CDR3 is 16 residues long. This CDR3 is CASSLSGGSSYNEQFF. CDR3 bases: TGTGCCAGCAGCTTAAGCGGCGGGAGCTCCTACAATGAGCAGTTCTTC.

The chain has TRBV6-6 and TRBJ2-7; D is possibly TRBD1 (6 bases). This CDR3 comprises 13 residues. V was clipped by 4 bases and J by 7 bases, with 14 bases between them. CDR1 MNHNY and CDR2 SVGAGI come from the germline V gene (reference sequence). CDR3 loop: CASSFGTLPEQYF. The CDR3 coding sequence is TGTGCCAGCAGTTTTGGGACACTACCTGAGCAGTACTTC.

This chain uses TRBV5-1 with TRBJ2-7; the match to TRBD1 covers 11 bases. Germline CDR1 and CDR2: SGHRS and YFSETQ. With V trimmed by 8 bases and J by 3 bases, 1 base remained unmatched. The CDR3 is 12 amino acids. The CDR3 DNA is TGCGCCAGTGGGACAGGGGGCTACGAGCAGTACTTC. As protein: CASGTGGYEQYF.

The chain links TRBV4-2 to TRBJ2-5; 11 nucleotides agree with TRBD2. The CDR3 length is 17 residues. CDR1 and CDR2 from the germline V gene are LGHNA and YNFKEQ. The J segment lost 2 bases and the V segment lost 0 bases, leaving 5 bases of the junction unmatched. The CDR3 region has the DNA TGTGCCAGCAGCCAAGATGGGCTAGCGGGAGGTCAAGAGACCCAGTACTTC. This gives the protein CASSQDGLAGGQETQYF.

This sequence joins TRBV19 and TRBJ1-5, with D unresolved. Germline CDR1 LNHDA, CDR2 SQIVND (reference sequence). The germline V and J ends were trimmed by 2 bases and 3 bases, with 11 bases remaining between them. This CDR3 has 15 residues. CDR3 sequence: CASSIQAEYNQPQHF. CDR3 in DNA: TGTGCCAGTAGTATACAGGCAGAATACAATCAGCCCCAGCATTTT.

The gene calls are TRBV19 and TRBJ1-5; TRBD1 matches at 8 bases. The CDR3 has 14 amino acids. Germline values: CDR1 LNHDA, CDR2 SQIVND (reference sequence). V shed 5 bases, J shed 5 bases, and the junction held 5 bases outside the gene matches. CDR3 region: CASSSRTGYQPQHF. Written as DNA, the CDR3 is TGTGCCAGTAGTTCGAGGACAGGGTATCAGCCCCAGCATTTT.

This clone was counted ten times or more. The chain combines TRBV7-9 with TRBJ2-7; 10 bases align to TRBD2. This CDR3 comprises 14 residues. Germline V gene data show CDR1 as SEHNR and CDR2 as FQNEAQ (reference sequence). Germline trimming cut 6 bases from V and 6 bases from J; bases unmatched to any gene: 8. CDR3 coding DNA: TGTGCCAGCAGACTCACTAGCGGGATTCCCGAGCAGTACTTC. Amino acid sequence: CASRLTSGIPEQYF.

This clone was recorded once. V is TRBV5-8 and J is TRBJ1-5, with 7 bases fitting TRBD1. Germline values: CDR1 SGHTS, CDR2 YDEGEE. This CDR3 has 18 amino acids. V shed 4 bases and J 0 bases; nucleotides not matched to a gene: 13. The CDR3: CASSGPGTDEYSNQPQHF. The CDR3 DNA sequence: TGTGCCAGCAGCGGACCCGGGACAGACGAGTATAGCAATCAGCCCCAGCATTTT.

The chain uses TRBV9 and TRBJ1-1; TRBD1 might be the D (6 bases). The V and J ends lost 4 bases and 0 bases respectively, with 16 bases between them. In germline, CDR1 is SGDLS, CDR2 YYNGEE. The CDR3 loop spans 16 amino acids. CDR3 DNA: TGTGCCAGCAGCATCGGGGGGCCCCCCATGAACACTGAAGCTTTCTTT. It translates to CASSIGGPPMNTEAFF.

The chain has TRBV7-9 and TRBJ2-1, with 14 bases aligning to TRBD2. After removal of 1 base from V and 1 base from J, the junction contained 6 bases not matched to a gene. Germline V gene lookup returns CDR1 SEHNR and CDR2 FQNEAQ (reference sequence). The CDR3 is made up of 19 amino acids. Here the CDR3 DNA reads TGTGCCAGCAGCTTAGTTTTGACTAGCGGGAGGGGTTCCTACAATGAGCAGTTCTTC. This translates into CASSLVLTSGRGSYNEQFF.

CDR3 loop: CASSLVGGTPGELFF. CDR3 bases: TGTGCCAGCAGCTTGGTGGGAGGTACACCCGGGGAGCTGTTTTTT. The V and J genes are TRBV5-4 and TRBJ2-2, with D perhaps matching TRBD2 (6 bases). Trimming removed 0 bases at V and 6 bases at J, with 12 bases between. CDR1 SGHNT and CDR2 YYREEE come from the germline V gene (reference sequence). The CDR3 is made up of 15 amino acids.

The chain is built from TRBV7-2 and TRBJ2-3; D unclear. Germline V gene data show CDR1 as SGHTA and CDR2 as FQGNSA. Trimming removed 4 bases from V and 6 bases from J, with 8 bases in between. The CDR3 has 12 residues. The CDR3: CASSSSSDTQYF. CDR3 DNA sequence: TGTGCCAGCAGCTCCTCTTCGGATACGCAGTATTTT.

For the CDR3, the DNA is TGTGCCAGCTCACCAAACAGGGTCCAAGAGACCCAGTACTTC. Translated: CASSPNRVQETQYF. J is TRBJ2-5 and V is TRBV18; TRBD1 might be the D (6 bases). Germline V gene lookup returns CDR1 KGHSH and CDR2 LQKENI. The V end lost 2 bases, the J end lost 1 base, and 8 bases lay between the germline ends. The CDR3 totals 14 residues.

There are a few counts of this clone. The genes are TRBV7-9 and TRBJ1-2; D might be TRBD1 (6 bases). Between the trimmed V and J ends, which lost 8 bases and 4 bases, there was a span of 14 bases. Per the germline V gene, CDR1 is SEHNR and CDR2 is FQNEAQ (reference sequence). This CDR3 is 13 amino acids long. The CDR3 loop is CASARGGGYGYTF. CDR3 in DNA: TGTGCCAGCGCCCGGGGGGGCGGCTATGGCTACACCTTC. The whole variable domain, remainder taken from reference TRBV7-9 and TRBJ1-2, is DTGVSQNPRHKITKRGQNVTFRCDPISEHNRLYWYRQTLGQGPEFLTYFQNEAQLEKSRLLSDRFSAERPKGSFSTLEIQRTEQGDSAMYLCASARGGGYGYTFGSGTRLTVV.

The chain is built from TRBV5-1 and TRBJ2-7; 7 positions match TRBD1. Trimming removed 1 base from V and 0 bases from J; junction bases left unmatched: 4. Looked up from germline, CDR1 is SGHRS and CDR2 is YFSETQ. The length of the CDR3 is 15 residues. Here the CDR3 reads CASSLRWDSSYEQYF. Written as DNA, the CDR3 is TGCGCCAGCAGCTTGCGGTGGGACAGCTCCTACGAGCAGTACTTC.

The rearrangement joins TRBV18 to TRBJ1-1; 7 nucleotides align to TRBD1. V shed 2 bases and J 6 bases; nucleotides not matched to a gene: 3. CDR1 and CDR2 (germline): KGHSH, LQKENI. The CDR3 extends over 13 amino acids. CDR3 amino acids: CASSPIQGAEAFF. The CDR3 bases are TGTGCCAGCTCACCAATCCAGGGGGCTGAAGCTTTCTTT.

V and J are TRBV19 and TRBJ2-3; possibly TRBD2 for D (6 bases). CDR1 LNHDA and CDR2 SQIVND come from the germline V gene (reference sequence). The CDR3 consists of 14 residues. The V gene lost 6 bases and the J gene lost 1 base, with 11 bases spanning the gap. CDR3 sequence reads: CASRGTGGTDTQYF. The CDR3 nucleotides are TGTGCCAGTAGGGGGACGGGGGGCACAGATACGCAGTATTTT.

V and J are TRBV7-8 and TRBJ1-3; D is possibly TRBD1 (5 bases). Trimming removed 1 base from V and 2 bases from J, with 9 bases in between. Germline lookup yields CDR1 SGHVS and CDR2 FQNEAQ. The CDR3 spans 15 residues. CDR3 sequence (DNA): TGTGCCAGCAGCTTAGTCAGGGCACCTGGAAACACCATATATTTT. Translation gives CASSLVRAPGNTIYF.

This chain connects TRBV7-3 to TRBJ2-1; D possibly corresponds to TRBD1 (6 bases). V was trimmed by 3 bases and J by 0 bases, leaving 9 bases between them. The length of the CDR3 is 15 residues. The germline V gene has CDR1 SGHTA and CDR2 FQGTGA. In nucleotides, the CDR3 is TGTGCCAGCAGCTTCCAGGGGAGCTCCTACAATGAGCAGTTCTTC. It yields the protein CASSFQGSSYNEQFF.

The table lists this clone with a few counts. The chain uses TRBV27 and TRBJ2-3, with a weak D call TRBD1 (5 bases). The CDR3 runs to 15 residues. Germline V gene sequence: CDR1 MNHEY, CDR2 SMNVEV (reference sequence). V was shortened by 4 bases and J by 5 bases, with 16 bases between the two germline ends. The CDR3 protein is CASSYRSFRVDTQYF. The DNA of the CDR3 is TGTGCCAGCAGTTACCGATCCTTCAGGGTAGATACGCAGTATTTT.

The V gene is TRBV30, the J gene TRBJ1-2, with 7 bases identical to TRBD1. Per germline, CDR1 GTSNPN and CDR2 SVGIG (reference sequence). V lost 4 bases, J lost 1 base, and 6 bases stayed unmatched. The CDR3 runs 14 residues. DNA for the CDR3: TGTGCCTGGATCGGGACAGACTTTAACTATGGCTACACCTTC. Translated, it gives CAWIGTDFNYGYTF.

Only one count was recorded for this clone. The genes are TRBV5-6 and TRBJ1-1, with 9 positions matching TRBD1. The CDR3 is 15 residues long. Germline V lookup: CDR1 SGHDT, CDR2 YYEEEE. V trimming: 2 bases; J trimming: 4 bases; junction bases outside the gene matches: 6. The CDR3 DNA follows: TGTGCCAGCAGCTTTTTGGACAGGGGAATCACTGAAGCTTTCTTT. This codes for CASSFLDRGITEAFF.

The CDR3 DNA sequence: TGTGCCAGCAGCCAAGGGCAGGATGGTTTGAACACTGAAGCTTTCTTT. Its protein is CASSQGQDGLNTEAFF. J is TRBJ1-1 and V is TRBV4-2; D unresolved. This CDR3 is 16 amino acids long. The V gene's germline CDR1 is LGHNA and CDR2 YNFKEQ. The V end was cut by 1 base, the J end by 0 bases, with 12 bases between.

This clone was seen a handful of times. V usage is TRBV2 and J usage is TRBJ2-6, with D perhaps TRBD1 (6 bases). The CDR3 has 15 residues. Germline assignment: CDR1 SNHLY and CDR2 FYNNEI. With 5 bases removed from V and 5 bases from J, the gap between germline ends came to 13 bases. In DNA, the CDR3 is TGTGCCAGCAGTCCCGGACAGTCCAGGGCCAACGTCCTGACTTTC. Protein product: CASSPGQSRANVLTF.